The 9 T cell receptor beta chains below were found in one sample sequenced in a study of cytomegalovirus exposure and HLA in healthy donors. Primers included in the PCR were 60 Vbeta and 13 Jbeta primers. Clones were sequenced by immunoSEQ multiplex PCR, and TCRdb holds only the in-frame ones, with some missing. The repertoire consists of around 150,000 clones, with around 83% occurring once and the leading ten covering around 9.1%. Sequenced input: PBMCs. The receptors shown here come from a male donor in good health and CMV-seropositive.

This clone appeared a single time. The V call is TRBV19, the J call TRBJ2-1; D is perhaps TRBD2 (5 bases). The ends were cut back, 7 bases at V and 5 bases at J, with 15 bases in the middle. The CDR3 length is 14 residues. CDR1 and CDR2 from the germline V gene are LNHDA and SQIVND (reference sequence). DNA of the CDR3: TGTGCCAGTAATGTGGCGGGCAACAACAATGAGCAGTTCTTC. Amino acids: CASNVAGNNNEQFF.

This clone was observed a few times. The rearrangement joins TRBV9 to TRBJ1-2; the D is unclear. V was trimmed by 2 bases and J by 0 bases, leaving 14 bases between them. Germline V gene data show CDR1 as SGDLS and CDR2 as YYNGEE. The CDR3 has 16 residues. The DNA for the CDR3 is TGTGCCAGCAGCGTGGCAGCCGGGTTTACTAACTATGGCTACACCTTC. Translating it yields CASSVAAGFTNYGYTF.

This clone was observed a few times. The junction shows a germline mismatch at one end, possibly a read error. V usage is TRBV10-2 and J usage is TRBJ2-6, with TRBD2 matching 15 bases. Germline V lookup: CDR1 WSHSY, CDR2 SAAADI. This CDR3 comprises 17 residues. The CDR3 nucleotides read TGCGCCAGCGGACTAGCGGGGGGGAGCTCTGGGGCCAACGGCCTGACTTTC. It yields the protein CASGLAGGSSGANGLTF.

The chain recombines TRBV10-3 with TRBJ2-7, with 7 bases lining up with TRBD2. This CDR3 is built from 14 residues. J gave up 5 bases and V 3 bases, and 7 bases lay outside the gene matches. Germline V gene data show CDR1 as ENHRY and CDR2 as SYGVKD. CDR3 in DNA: TGTGCCATCAGTGACAGGGAGGGGATGAACGAGCAGTACTTC. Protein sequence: CAISDREGMNEQYF.

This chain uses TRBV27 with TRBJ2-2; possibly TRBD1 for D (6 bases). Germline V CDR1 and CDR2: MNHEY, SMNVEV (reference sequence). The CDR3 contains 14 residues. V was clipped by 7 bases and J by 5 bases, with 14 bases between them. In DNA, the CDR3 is TGTGCCAGCATGTACAGGGTCTTAACCGGGGAGCTGTTTTTT. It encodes CASMYRVLTGELFF.

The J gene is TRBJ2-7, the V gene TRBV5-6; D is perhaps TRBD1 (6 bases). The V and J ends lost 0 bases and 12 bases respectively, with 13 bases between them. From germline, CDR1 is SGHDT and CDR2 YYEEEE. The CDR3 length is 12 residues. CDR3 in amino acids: CASSLGQAMRYF. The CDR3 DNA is TGTGCCAGCAGCTTGGGACAGGCGATGCGGTACTTC.

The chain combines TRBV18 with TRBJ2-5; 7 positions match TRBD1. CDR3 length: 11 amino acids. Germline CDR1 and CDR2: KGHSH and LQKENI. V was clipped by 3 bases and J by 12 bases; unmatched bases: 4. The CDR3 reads CASSPGDREYF. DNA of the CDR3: TGTGCCAGCTCACCGGGAGACAGGGAGTACTTC.

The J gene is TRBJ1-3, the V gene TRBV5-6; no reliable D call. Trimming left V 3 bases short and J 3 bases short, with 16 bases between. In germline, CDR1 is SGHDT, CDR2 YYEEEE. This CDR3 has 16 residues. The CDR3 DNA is TGTGCCAGCAGCTCCCCTGCTGGTCGGGGTGGAAACACCATATATTTT. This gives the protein CASSSPAGRGGNTIYF.

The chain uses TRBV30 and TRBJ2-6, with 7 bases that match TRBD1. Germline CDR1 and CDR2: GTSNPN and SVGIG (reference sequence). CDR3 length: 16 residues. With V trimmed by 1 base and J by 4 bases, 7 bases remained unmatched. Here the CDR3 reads CAWSADRVYGANVLTF. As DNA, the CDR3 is TGTGCCTGGAGTGCCGACAGGGTCTACGGGGCCAACGTCCTGACTTTC.